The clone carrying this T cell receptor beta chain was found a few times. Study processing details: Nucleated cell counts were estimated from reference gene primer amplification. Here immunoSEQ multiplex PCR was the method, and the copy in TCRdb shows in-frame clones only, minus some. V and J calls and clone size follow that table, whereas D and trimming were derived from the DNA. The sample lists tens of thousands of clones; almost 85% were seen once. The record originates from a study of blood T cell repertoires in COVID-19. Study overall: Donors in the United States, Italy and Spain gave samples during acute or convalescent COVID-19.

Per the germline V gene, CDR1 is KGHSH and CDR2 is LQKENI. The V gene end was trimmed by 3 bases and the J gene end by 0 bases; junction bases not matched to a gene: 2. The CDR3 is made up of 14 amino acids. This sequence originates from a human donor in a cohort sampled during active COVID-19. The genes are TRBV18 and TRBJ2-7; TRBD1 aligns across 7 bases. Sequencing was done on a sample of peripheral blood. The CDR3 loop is CASSPDRSSYEQYF. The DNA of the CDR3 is TGTGCCAGCTCACCGGACAGGTCCTCCTACGAGCAGTACTTC.